This T cell receptor (beta chain) was profiled in a study of blood T cell repertoires in COVID-19 (TCRdb year 2020). Study-level background: Samples from collaborators originated in the United States, Italy and Spain and spanned both the acute and convalescent phases of COVID-19. The repertoires were made available in a free public database intended to serve as a resource for research on the immune response to SARS-CoV-2. The prospective study material was composed of cDNA or gDNA derived from T cells, B-cell-depleted T cells, or PBMCs. Where available, HLA class I and class II types were obtained from metadata supplied by the sample provider rather than from assay-based typing. Samples came from the ongoing ImmuneRACE study (first 160 participants) plus 1,254 subjects from 6 global collaborators. Subjects who had been exposed to COVID-19, were actively infected with it, or had recovered from it provided the deeply sampled blood TCRbeta repertoires that made up the dataset. Sample metadata almost always included a de-identified subject ID, COVID-19 status, age in years and sex.

Participants in the prospective study were enrolled through a virtual design, were aged roughly 18 to 90 years, and lived in roughly 24 United States geographic areas. Cohort assignment in the prospective study relied on participant-reported clinical history from a screening survey and a study questionnaire. Mobile phlebotomists in the prospective study collected whole blood, serum and a nasopharyngeal or oropharyngeal swab from every participant. Additional blood draws and questionnaires over an approximately two-month period could optionally be provided by prospective study participants. Prospective study blood samples were shipped either frozen or at room temperature before DNA extraction. Turning to this clone: Its antigen target is currently unknown. Base-call qualities are not available, and no considerably larger clone is one nucleotide away.

The immunoSEQ Assay, a bias-controlled multiplex PCR, was used to amplify TCRbeta CDR3 regions from genomic DNA. Processing in the source paper ran as follows. The number of nucleated cells in each sample was estimated from the amplification of reference gene primers within the assay. To quantify the absolute abundance of each unique TCRbeta CDR3 rearrangement, sequence reads were collapsed and filtered. Productive Simpson clonality was computed per sample as the square root of Simpson's diversity index over productive rearrangements. Imported from immuneACCESS, the table was reduced by TCRdb to in-frame sequences with V and J called. These copies leave out some clones; in studies compared against another copy, an unresolved V gene accounts for under half, and the cause of the remainder is not known. V, J and clone size were drawn from that table, and D and trimming were deduced from the DNA. The sample has about 140,000 clones on record, approximately 84% of them singletons. Clones ranked in the top ten supply 4.5% to 5.5% of the sample.

Trimming at the junction amounts to 0 bases on V and 5 bases on J, and the germline ends lie 5 bases apart. CDR1 and CDR2, looked up from the germline V gene (reference sequence), are PRHDT and FYEKMQ. The cysteine opens and the phenylalanine closes a CDR3 of 13 amino acids. The CDR3 DNA has 39 bases and is translated from base 1. The study at large found these results: Clinical and demographic metadata were provided uncurated, with the amount varying by source and participant.

The receptor comes from a man aged 40-49 years with acute COVID-19. The V and J genes are TRBV13 and TRBJ1-3, with the identity of the D gene unclear. Material: PBMCs or T cells enriched from blood (not recorded which). The CDR3 corresponds to CASSLGQRNTIYF. The nucleotides read TGTGCCAGCAGCTTAGGACAAAGAAACACCATATATTTT.